This T cell receptor (beta chain) stems from a study of STAT5B mutations in CD4+ large granular lymphocyte leukemia. Profiled with immunoSEQ multiplex PCR; TCRdb holds only in-frame clones, not every one. This table has roughly 48,000 clones, approximately 70% appearing once. The sequence was obtained from a human donor in good health. The sequencing sample was made of CD4+ T cells from blood buffy coats.

CDR3 protein: CAISITGWGAEAFF. In nucleotides, the CDR3 is TGTGCCATCAGCATAACAGGGTGGGGGGCTGAAGCTTTCTTT. This chain links TRBV10-3 with TRBJ1-1; a possible D gene is TRBD1 (6 bases). The CDR3 consists of 14 residues. CDR1 is ENHRY, CDR2 SYGVKD, per germline. Trimming pared 6 bases from V and 6 bases from J, leaving 17 bases between.